This is a list of T cell receptor beta chains from one sample in a study of blood T cell repertoires in COVID-19. The protocol was immunoSEQ multiplex PCR, while the TCRdb copy is restricted to in-frame clones and leaves out a portion. The sample yields 35,000 to 45,000 clones, around 83% seen once. Sequencing was carried out using peripheral blood. The receptors were gathered from a man aged 70-80 years with acute or convalescent COVID-19. CDR3s include the opening cysteine and the closing phenylalanine or tryptophan. Fields, in order: V gene, CDR3 length, J gene, D gene, clone size, CDR3 protein, CDR3 DNA. The D gene is left open where the match is weak. Expanded clones are given a class, and other clones once, few, many or no size at all.

>TRBV6-1|15|TRBJ1-5|.|.
CASSEVGISNQPQHF
TGTGCCAGCAGTGAAGTCGGGATAAGCAATCAGCCCCAGCATTTT
>TRBV28|13|TRBJ1-2|TRBD1|.
CASSPRTGYGYTF
TGTGCCAGCAGCCCTAGGACAGGGTACGGCTACACCTTC
>TRBV7-9|14|TRBJ2-7|TRBD2|.
CASSSSGGPYEQYF
TGTGCCAGCAGCAGTTCGGGGGGGCCCTACGAGCAGTACTTC
>TRBV6-6|16|TRBJ1-4|.|.
CASSSQGMRTNEKLFF
TGTGCCAGCAGTTCCCAGGGGATGAGAACTAATGAAAAACTGTTTTTT
>TRBV25-1|14|TRBJ1-2|.|.
CASSEYRGAHGYTF
TGTGCCAGCAGTGAATATCGGGGGGCCCATGGCTACACCTTC
>TRBV11-2|13|TRBJ2-5|.|once
CASNTFGRETQYF
TGTGCCAGCAACACATTTGGGAGAGAGACCCAGTACTTC
>TRBV7-8|15|TRBJ1-4|TRBD1|.
CASSEQGASNEKLFF
TGTGCCAGCAGCGAACAGGGGGCCTCAAATGAAAAACTGTTTTTT
>TRBV27|15|TRBJ2-2|.|.
CASSNKQRNTGELFF
TGTGCCAGCAGCAATAAACAGAGGAACACCGGGGAGCTGTTTTTT
>TRBV18|15|TRBJ2-7|TRBD1|.
CASSSSRTGRSEQYF
TGTGCCAGCTCATCTTCCAGGACAGGGCGTAGCGAGCAGTACTTC
>TRBV30|15|TRBJ1-3|.|.
CAWSPGRGGHATIYF
TGTGCCTGGAGCCCCGGGAGGGGGGGGCACGCCACCATATATTTT
>TRBV10-1|18|TRBJ1-4|TRBD1|.
CASSESSGQGRSNEKLFF
TGCGCCAGCAGTGAGTCCTCGGGACAGGGACGGAGTAATGAAAAACTGTTTTTT
>TRBV2|16|TRBJ2-1|.|.
CASSEWAGETYNEQFF
TGTGCCAGCAGTGAATGGGCAGGGGAGACTTACAATGAGCAGTTCTTC
>TRBV9|16|TRBJ1-4|TRBD1|.
CASSETGDATNEKLFF
TGTGCCAGCAGCGAGACAGGGGACGCAACTAATGAAAAACTGTTTTTT
>TRBV28|16|TRBJ1-4|.|.
CASSLGHAGINEKLFF
TGTGCCAGCAGCTTGGGTCACGCAGGGATTAATGAAAAACTGTTTTTT
>TRBV24-1|15|TRBJ2-5|TRBD1|.
CATSDPGQGQETQYF
TGTGCCACCAGTGATCCGGGACAGGGCCAAGAGACCCAGTACTTC
>TRBV4-1|17|TRBJ1-1|TRBD1|.
CASSQDRDRALNTEAFF
TGCGCCAGCAGCCAAGACCGGGACAGGGCGTTGAACACTGAAGCTTTCTTT
>TRBV6-1|16|TRBJ1-1|TRBD1|.
CASSAPNRGPGTEAFF
TGTGCCAGCAGTGCCCCGAACAGGGGGCCAGGGACTGAAGCTTTCTTT
>TRBV29-1|14|TRBJ1-5|TRBD1|.
CSTSTGGGNQPQHF
TGCAGCACTTCTACAGGGGGAGGCAATCAGCCCCAGCATTTT
>TRBV7-2|13|TRBJ1-2|.|.
CASSLVRDDGYTF
TGTGCCAGCAGCTTAGTCAGGGATGATGGCTACACCTTC
>TRBV15|15|TRBJ1-5|.|once
CATSPRGYSNQPQHF
TGTGCCACCAGTCCGAGGGGGTACAGCAATCAGCCCCAGCATTTT
>TRBV29-1|12|TRBJ1-2|.|.
CSVKPGEDGYTF
TGCAGCGTCAAGCCCGGGGAAGATGGCTACACCTTC
>TRBV7-3|15|TRBJ1-1|.|.
CASRISPAGNTEAFF
TGTGCCAGCAGAATATCCCCTGCGGGGAACACTGAAGCTTTCTTT
>TRBV7-2|16|TRBJ2-3|TRBD2|.
CASSLSVAGDPDTQYF
TGTGCCAGCAGCTTATCTGTAGCGGGAGACCCAGATACGCAGTATTTT
>TRBV2|13|TRBJ2-7|TRBD1|.
CASSEGQGGEQYF
TGTGCCAGCAGTGAGGGACAGGGGGGCGAGCAGTACTTC
>TRBV9|13|TRBJ1-1|.|.
CASSVQVNTEAFF
TGTGCCAGCAGCGTACAGGTGAACACTGAAGCTTTCTTT
>TRBV5-6|17|TRBJ1-6|.|.
CASSFRAGGAYNSPLHF
TGTGCCAGCAGCTTCAGGGCCGGGGGTGCCTATAATTCACCCCTCCACTTT
>TRBV2|13|TRBJ1-6|.|.
CASSTGYGSPLHF
TGTGCCAGCAGTACGGGGTATGGATCACCCCTCCACTTT